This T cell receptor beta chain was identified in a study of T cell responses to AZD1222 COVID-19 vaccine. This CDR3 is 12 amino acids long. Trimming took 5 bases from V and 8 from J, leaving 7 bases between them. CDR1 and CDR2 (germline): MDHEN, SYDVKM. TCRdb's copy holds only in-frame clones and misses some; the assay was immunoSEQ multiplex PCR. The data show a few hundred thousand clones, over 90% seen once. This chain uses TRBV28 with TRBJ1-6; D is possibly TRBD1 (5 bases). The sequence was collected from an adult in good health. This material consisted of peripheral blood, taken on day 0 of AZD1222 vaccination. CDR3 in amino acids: CASSDRDSPLHF. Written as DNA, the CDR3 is TGTGCCAGCAGTGACAGAGATTCACCCCTCCACTTT.